Listed below are T cell receptor beta chains from one sample, sequenced in a study of blood T cell repertoires in COVID-19. The table came from immunoSEQ multiplex PCR; TCRdb's copy has only in-frame clones and leaves some out. The profile shows 120,000 or so clones, roughly four fifths of them singletons. Source material: peripheral blood. All receptors come from a man in his 60s with acute or convalescent COVID-19. Both conserved end residues are part of each CDR3. The order of the fields is CDR3 DNA, CDR3 protein, V gene, clone size, J gene, D gene. The D gene is left open where the match is weak. Where a row states a size, it is once, few, many or the class of an expanded clone; other rows omit it.

cdr3_nt: TGTGCCTGGAGTGTACGTTGGGGGCTGAACACTGAAGCTTTCTTT; cdr3_aa: CAWSVRWGLNTEAFF; v_call: TRBV30; clone_size: NA; j_call: TRBJ1-1; d_call: NA
cdr3_nt: TGTGCCAGCAGCTTAACCCCTGACAGGATCACTGAAGCTTTCTTT; cdr3_aa: CASSLTPDRITEAFF; v_call: TRBV7-3; clone_size: NA; j_call: TRBJ1-1; d_call: NA
cdr3_nt: TGTGCCAGTAGCCCGCAGGGGAACTATGGCTACACCTTC; cdr3_aa: CASSPQGNYGYTF; v_call: TRBV19; clone_size: NA; j_call: TRBJ1-2; d_call: NA
cdr3_nt: TGTGCCAGTAGTATATGGAGGATGGGTGGCTACACCTTC; cdr3_aa: CASSIWRMGGYTF; v_call: TRBV19; clone_size: once; j_call: TRBJ1-2; d_call: NA
cdr3_nt: TGTGCCAGCAGTGAAACGGGACAGGGGAAGTGGGAGCAGTACTTC; cdr3_aa: CASSETGQGKWEQYF; v_call: TRBV25-1; clone_size: NA; j_call: TRBJ2-7; d_call: TRBD1
cdr3_nt: TGTGCCAGCGGTAGTATGGCTAGCGGAGGATACTCCTACAATGAGCAGTTCTTC; cdr3_aa: CASGSMASGGYSYNEQFF; v_call: TRBV9; clone_size: NA; j_call: TRBJ2-1; d_call: TRBD2
cdr3_nt: TGTGCCATCCGGGGGACAGGGGGCTTGAACTATGGCTACACCTTC; cdr3_aa: CAIRGTGGLNYGYTF; v_call: TRBV10-3; clone_size: NA; j_call: TRBJ1-2; d_call: TRBD1
cdr3_nt: TGTGCCAGCAGCTTAATGACAGGGCCTCTGAACACTGAAGCTTTCTTT; cdr3_aa: CASSLMTGPLNTEAFF; v_call: TRBV11-3; clone_size: NA; j_call: TRBJ1-1; d_call: TRBD1
cdr3_nt: TGTGCCAGCAGTGAGACAGGGAGGCATGGCTACACCTTC; cdr3_aa: CASSETGRHGYTF; v_call: TRBV2; clone_size: few; j_call: TRBJ1-2; d_call: TRBD1
cdr3_nt: TGTGCCAGCAGCCAAGCATGGGCAGGGGGGTACACTGAAGCTTTCTTT; cdr3_aa: CASSQAWAGGYTEAFF; v_call: TRBV3-1/TRBV3-2; clone_size: NA; j_call: TRBJ1-1; d_call: TRBD1
cdr3_nt: TGTGCCAGCAGCCCAACGACAGGAGACTATGGCTACACCTTC; cdr3_aa: CASSPTTGDYGYTF; v_call: TRBV11-2; clone_size: NA; j_call: TRBJ1-2; d_call: NA
cdr3_nt: TGCAGCCTTAGGACAGGCCCCACAGATACGCAGTATTTT; cdr3_aa: CSLRTGPTDTQYF; v_call: TRBV29-1; clone_size: NA; j_call: TRBJ2-3; d_call: TRBD1
cdr3_nt: TGTGCCAGCAGCGCCGACCCTAGCGGGGGGGGCTACGAGCAGTACTTC; cdr3_aa: CASSADPSGGGYEQYF; v_call: TRBV9; clone_size: once; j_call: TRBJ2-7; d_call: TRBD2
cdr3_nt: TGTGCCAGCAGCTTTCGAGGGGGCGGAACCGGGGAGCTGTTTTTT; cdr3_aa: CASSFRGGGTGELFF; v_call: TRBV11-2; clone_size: NA; j_call: TRBJ2-2; d_call: TRBD1
cdr3_nt: TGCGCCAGCAGCTTGTTGATAGCGGGAGTGAATGAGCAGTTCTTC; cdr3_aa: CASSLLIAGVNEQFF; v_call: TRBV5-1; clone_size: NA; j_call: TRBJ2-1; d_call: TRBD2
cdr3_nt: TGCAGCGCGATGGGGACAGGGGACACTGAAGCTTTCTTT; cdr3_aa: CSAMGTGDTEAFF; v_call: TRBV29-1; clone_size: many; j_call: TRBJ1-1; d_call: TRBD1
cdr3_nt: TGTGCCACCAGCAGTTGGGGGAAGGGACAGGGGGCAAGAGATACGCAGTATTTT; cdr3_aa: CATSSWGKGQGARDTQYF; v_call: TRBV15; clone_size: NA; j_call: TRBJ2-3; d_call: TRBD1
cdr3_nt: TGTGCCAGCAGCCCCGGACTAGCGGGAGGAGGTGAGCAGTTCTTC; cdr3_aa: CASSPGLAGGGEQFF; v_call: TRBV7-9; clone_size: NA; j_call: TRBJ2-1; d_call: TRBD2
cdr3_nt: TGCGCCAGCAGCTCGGACAGCTCCTACGAGCAGTACTTC; cdr3_aa: CASSSDSSYEQYF; v_call: TRBV5-1; clone_size: NA; j_call: TRBJ2-7; d_call: NA